The entry below gives a single TCR beta chain sequence along with its context. This clonotype showed up many times. No cognate antigen has been identified for it. Base-call qualities are not available, and no considerably larger clone is one nucleotide away. These data come from a study of Graves' ophthalmopathy and Graves' hyperthyroidism (dated by TCRdb to 2016 to 2018). About the full investigation: Peripheral blood samples were taken at the time of initial diagnosis, before any treatment was given. TCR beta repertoire signatures were used to distinguish Graves' ophthalmopathy from Graves' hyperthyroidism and to predict progression to ophthalmopathy. In total, 135 blood samples were TCR-sequenced: 43 ophthalmopathy, some 75 hyperthyroidism and around 17 hyperthyroidism-to-ophthalmopathy patients. To explore V-J signatures that separate ophthalmopathy from hyperthyroidism, a discovery set of 100 patients was enrolled, consisting of 40 to 45 with ophthalmopathy and about 60 with stable hyperthyroidism. For independent validation, a separate cohort was made up of 18 hyperthyroidism patients plus 17 patients who later progressed from hyperthyroidism to ophthalmopathy. In five or six hyperthyroidism patients, T-cell repertoires of thyroid tissue and blood were compared. Following sampling, methimazole starting at 30 mg daily was administered to hyperthyroidism patients, and high-dose intravenous methylprednisolone was administered to ophthalmopathy patients. The 100 discovery patients were randomly divided into training and test sets at a 7:3 ratio.

General conclusions and limits of the study: Sample size was not predetermined statistically, and investigators were not blinded to group allocation. Among expanded thyroid clonotypes with frequency above 0.001, most also showed up in blood, which suggests that blood repertoires may reflect the thyroid immune response. In cross-validation, the 13-signature model distinguished ophthalmopathy from stable hyperthyroidism with about 88% sensitivity and just under 84% specificity, and in the test set the corresponding values were about 80% and 75%. In validation, the model predicted ophthalmopathy progression with about 70% sensitivity and roughly 72% specificity; some 13 predicted patients were CT-confirmed with GO in a median of about 6.1 months.

For repertoire sequencing, the TCR beta CDR3 regions were amplified from RNA transcripts. The first round of RT-PCR was done with HTBI primers and the Qiagen OneStep RT-PCR kit, and was followed by a second round of multiplex PCR, then size selection and purification. The libraries underwent paired-end sequencing with 100 bp reads on an Illumina HiSeq2000. Under the source paper's analysis protocol: SOAPnuke was used to process the reads, throwing out any read that had adapters, had uncalled bases, had a mean Phred below 15, or lacked an exact constant-primer or identifier match. High-quality paired reads were merged with COPE v1.2.5. Each unique nucleotide sequence was defined as a clonotype, and clonotypes were aligned to IMGT TRB V, D and J references with MiTCR v1.1. The analysis was limited to V-J combinations with a frequency above 0.0001, which together covered more than 98% of repertoires. For each V-J combination, a TCR clonal expansion and chaos score was defined as F50 clonal expansion divided by the chaos observed in the TCRdist matrix. Features were reduced by Welch's t-statistics and random forest to approximately 13 V-J combinations, which fed a naive Bayes classifier. Thyroid-blood repertoire similarity was quantified with the Morisita-Horn index. TCRdb reworked the public reads: Q25 trimming with fastp, MiXCR clone assembly, productive beta chains retained. Identical CDR3 proteins give one entry, which carries the most common genes and DNA. TCRdb assigned the V and J calls; the authors' analysis was not used. This sample has around 400,000 distinct CDR3 sequences in its table, and roughly 18% of those were observed once. The top ten constitute roughly 1.5% of the sample.

The ophthalmopathy patients had moderately to severely active disease, with a Clinical Activity Score of 3 or higher, a NOSPECS grade of 4 or higher, and a disease duration of less than 3 months. Patients with other autoimmune diseases, uncontrolled infections, pregnancy or lactation were excluded from the study. Clinical symptoms, serum thyroxine, TRAb, thyroid ultrasound and orbital computed tomography formed the basis of the diagnosis. Using Ficoll-Paque density gradient centrifugation, PBMCs were isolated from approximately 11 ml of fresh peripheral blood. Trizol reagent was used to extract the total RNA, and its quality was then checked on an Agilent 2100 Bioanalyzer. Trimming at the junction amounts to 7 bases on V and 5 bases on J, and the germline ends lie 14 bases apart. Spanning cysteine to phenylalanine, the CDR3 consists of 13 amino acids. Here the CDR3 DNA is all that survives: 39 bases in frame from base 1. As encoded in the germline V gene, CDR1 is MDHEN while CDR2 is SYDVKM.

Material for sequencing was peripheral blood. The sequence was collected from a woman younger than 30 with Graves' ophthalmopathy. Donor details come from another sample of the same person, matched by shared clones. This receptor chain uses TRBV28 and TRBJ2-5, with the D call perhaps TRBD1 or TRBD2, each one matching 6 bases. CDR3 sequence: CASNGGRWETQYF. At the DNA level, the sequence is TGTGCCAGCAATGGGGGGCGATGGGAGACCCAGTACTTC.